This paragraph covers one TCR beta chain sequence. The data belong to a study of early T cells in non-severe SARS-CoV-2 infection. Individual cDNA molecules received unique molecular identifiers during library preparation. Using its own MiXCR run on the 5' RACE reads, TCRdb lists one record per CDR3 protein. The data show approximately 47,000 distinct CDR3 sequences, with around a tenth seen just once and approximately 4.9% held by the top ten. This CDR3 is 12 amino acids long. J gave up 6 bases and V 7 bases, and 3 bases lay outside the gene matches. CDR1 is SQVTM and CDR2 is ANQGSEA in the germline V gene.

The chain combines TRBV29-1 with TRBJ2-5; 12 nucleotides agree with TRBD2. The clonotype originates from an adult who was a healthcare worker with PCR-confirmed SARS-CoV-2 infection or an uninfected control (not recorded which). The sample was whole blood, taken at baseline. CDR3 DNA: TGCAGCGCCAGGACTAGCGGGAAGACCCAGTACTTC. As protein: CSARTSGKTQYF.